The 5 T cell receptor beta chains presented below share a single source sample, sequenced in a study of control samples from healthy donors and cancer patients. The protocol was immunoSEQ multiplex PCR, while the TCRdb copy is restricted to in-frame clones and leaves out a portion. The sample contains 150,000 to 180,000 clones, over 85% of which appear only once. The sequenced sample consisted of blood. All receptors derive from a man aged 45 to 65 in good health.

This clone was observed once. The junction shows a germline mismatch at one end, possibly a read error. The chain links TRBV25-1 to TRBJ2-5; 12 bases fit TRBD2. The CDR3 totals 12 residues. The V gene's germline CDR1 is MGHDK and CDR2 SYGVNS. CDR3 residues: CGLAGIQETQYF. The CDR3 region has the DNA TGCGGACTAGCGGGGATCCAAGAGACCCAGTACTTC.

This chain links TRBV9 with TRBJ1-2; D is undetermined. Germline V CDR1 and CDR2: SGDLS, YYNGEE. This CDR3 region has 15 residues. Deletions cut 3 bases from V and 4 bases from J, with 16 bases between. The DNA for the CDR3 is TGTGCCAGCAGCGCTGCCCTCCTCGGGGTCTATGGCTACACCTTC. Protein: CASSAALLGVYGYTF.

This chain joins TRBV6-2 or TRBV6-3 and TRBJ1-5, with 10 bases that match TRBD1. The CDR3 consists of 15 residues. V was clipped by 6 bases and J by 6 bases; unmatched bases: 8. Germline CDR1 is MNHEY and CDR2 is SVGEGT. The CDR3: CASSLTGTGAQPQHF. The CDR3 DNA reads as TGTGCCAGCAGCTTGACCGGGACAGGGGCTCAGCCCCAGCATTTT.

The chain is built from TRBV20-1 and TRBJ2-1; TRBD2 might be the D (6 bases). Germline loops: CDR1 DFQATT, CDR2 SNEGSKA (reference sequence). Deletions cut 3 bases from V and 1 base from J, with 10 bases between. The CDR3 covers 14 residues. CDR3 in DNA: TGCAGTGCTAGTAGCGGCACTTCCTACAATGAGCAGTTCTTC. This sequence encodes CSASSGTSYNEQFF.

The chain uses TRBV30 and TRBJ1-4; 9 nucleotides align to TRBD1. This CDR3 comprises 14 residues. CDR1 GTSNPN and CDR2 SVGIG come from the germline V gene (reference sequence). The ends lost 1 base at V and 5 bases at J; junction bases unmatched: 2. The CDR3 loop is CAWSAGTGNEKLFF. The CDR3 DNA follows: TGTGCCTGGAGTGCCGGGACAGGGAATGAAAAACTGTTTTTT.